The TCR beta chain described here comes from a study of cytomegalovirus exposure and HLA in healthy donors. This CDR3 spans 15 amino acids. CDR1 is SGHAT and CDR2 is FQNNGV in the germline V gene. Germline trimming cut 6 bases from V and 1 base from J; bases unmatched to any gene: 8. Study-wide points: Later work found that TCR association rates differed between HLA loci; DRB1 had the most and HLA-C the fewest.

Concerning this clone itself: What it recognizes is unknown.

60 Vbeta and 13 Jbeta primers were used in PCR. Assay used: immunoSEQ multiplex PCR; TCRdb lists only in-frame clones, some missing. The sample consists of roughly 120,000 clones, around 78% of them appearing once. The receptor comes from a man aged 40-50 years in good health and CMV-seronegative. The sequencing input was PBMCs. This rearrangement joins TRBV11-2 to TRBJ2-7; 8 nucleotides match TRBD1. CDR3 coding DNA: TGTGCCAGCAGATCTTCAGGGGGCGCGTCCTACGAGCAGTACTTC. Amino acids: CASRSSGGASYEQYF.